This T cell receptor (beta chain) stems from a study of blood T cell repertoires in COVID-19. Across the whole study: Sample material is recorded as cDNA or gDNA derived from T cells, B-cell-depleted T cells, or PBMCs.

Clones were read by immunoSEQ multiplex PCR, and TCRdb kept only the in-frame ones, dropping some. The sample shows about 270,000 clones, more than 70% of them seen only once. The J segment lost 5 bases and the V segment lost 10 bases, leaving 11 bases of the junction unmatched. This CDR3 spans 14 amino acids. Germline CDR1 is LNHDA and CDR2 is SQIVND (reference sequence). This chain uses TRBV19 with TRBJ2-4; 7 bases map to TRBD1. This receptor was identified in a man aged 80 or over with acute or convalescent COVID-19. The specimen was peripheral blood. CDR3 sequence (DNA): TGTGCCACCCAAAGGGGGCCCCAAGAAAACATTCAGTACTTC. Translation: CATQRGPQENIQYF.